This paragraph reports one TCR beta chain. Those enrolled, adults aged roughly 18 to 95 years, came from some 23 US areas. Cohorts were determined from participant-reported clinical history. This sample is drawn from a study of blood T cell repertoires in COVID-19. The overall study: Sources were T cells, B-cell-depleted T cells, or PBMCs; the material itself was cDNA or gDNA.

In the authors' workflow: Estimates of nucleated cell counts were drawn from the amplification of reference gene primers. TCRdb keeps only in-frame clones here, not all; method: immunoSEQ multiplex PCR. V, J and clone size are those of that table, while D and trimming were read from the DNA. The sample gives fewer than 300,000 clones, roughly 90% of which show up once; 2.3% is in the top ten. The specimen was PBMCs or T cells enriched from blood (not recorded which). This sequence originates from a middle-aged woman with acute COVID-19.

The CDR3 loop reads CAWKRGDRHVMEYEEKLFF. In nucleotides, the CDR3 is TGTGCCTGGAAGAGGGGGGACAGGCACGTAATGGAGTACGAGGAAAAACTGTTTTTT. The rearrangement uses TRBV30 and TRBJ1-4; 8 bases are shared with TRBD1. The germline gives CDR1 GTSNPN, CDR2 SVGIG (reference sequence). The length of the CDR3 is 19 residues. V dropped 4 bases and J dropped 8; count of bases not matched to a gene: 24.